The rows below give T cell receptor beta chains drawn from one sample of a study of blood T cell repertoires in COVID-19. TCRdb's table, derived via immunoSEQ multiplex PCR, lists solely in-frame clones and lacks some. The sample has more than 95,000 clones; around 86% are singletons. Sequenced: peripheral blood. These receptors came from a man aged 55 to 70 with acute or convalescent COVID-19. The CDR3 runs from the conserved cysteine through the conserved F or W. The D gene is left open where the match is weak. The size entry is marked missing in some rows and otherwise reads once, few, many or a size class.

>TRBJ2-1|NA|NA|TRBV6-2/TRBV6-3
CASSFAGPPQAHEQFF
TGTGCCAGCAGTTTCGCGGGACCCCCCCAGGCGCATGAGCAGTTCTTC
>TRBJ2-2|few|TRBD1|TRBV19
CASTPGQGATGELFF
TGTGCCAGTACTCCTGGACAGGGGGCTACAGGGGAGCTGTTTTTT
>TRBJ1-5|NA|NA|TRBV27
CASSSRRNQPQHF
TGTGCCAGCAGTTCGCGGAGGAATCAGCCCCAGCATTTT
>TRBJ1-2|NA|NA|TRBV19
CASSVTDYGYTF
TGTGCCAGTAGTGTTACAGACTATGGCTACACCTTC
>TRBJ2-1|NA|TRBD2|TRBV18
CASSAGLAGGDEQFF
TGTGCCAGCTCCGCGGGACTAGCGGGAGGGGATGAGCAGTTCTTC
>TRBJ2-1|NA|TRBD2|TRBV5-1
CASSLVGLAPNEQFF
TGCGCCAGCAGCTTGGTAGGACTAGCCCCCAATGAGCAGTTCTTC
>TRBJ2-7|NA|TRBD1|TRBV25-1
CASTRDSSYEQYF
TGTGCCAGCACCCGGGACAGCTCCTACGAGCAGTACTTC
>TRBJ2-2|NA|NA|TRBV10-3
CAIKDSLAPDTGELFF
TGTGCCATCAAGGACAGCCTAGCCCCGGACACCGGGGAGCTGTTTTTT
>TRBJ2-7|few|TRBD1|TRBV6-5
CASSQSRDRGGQYF
TGTGCCAGCAGTCAGTCCCGGGACAGGGGAGGTCAGTACTTC
>TRBJ1-1|NA|TRBD1|TRBV27
CASSFLVGVSGGTEAFF
TGTGCCAGCAGTTTCCTCGTCGGCGTGTCAGGGGGCACTGAAGCTTTCTTT
>TRBJ2-3|NA|TRBD2|TRBV7-3
CASSRGASGTFGTDTQYF
TGTGCCAGCAGCCGGGGGGCTAGCGGGACGTTTGGCACAGATACGCAGTATTTT
>TRBJ2-5|NA|NA|TRBV5-1
CASSWAGGQEETQYF
TGCGCCAGCAGCTGGGCCGGAGGTCAAGAAGAGACCCAGTACTTC
>TRBJ2-1|NA|TRBD1|TRBV29-1
CSVDQGAGFYNEQFF
TGCAGCGTTGATCAGGGGGCGGGGTTCTACAATGAGCAGTTCTTC
>TRBJ2-5|NA|TRBD2|TRBV7-3
CASSLDVSGRGLETQYF
TGTGCCAGCAGCTTAGACGTTAGCGGGAGAGGCTTGGAGACCCAGTACTTC
>TRBJ1-1|NA|NA|TRBV7-8
CASSSNVRGTEAFF
TGTGCCAGCAGCTCAAACGTCAGGGGCACTGAAGCTTTCTTT
>TRBJ1-5|NA|TRBD1|TRBV28
CASTTTGGFRNQPQHF
TGTGCCAGCACGACGACAGGGGGCTTTCGCAATCAGCCCCAGCATTTT
>TRBJ1-5|once|TRBD1|TRBV5-1
CASSLGDRVDQPQHF
TGCGCCAGCAGCTTGGGGGACAGGGTAGATCAGCCCCAGCATTTT
>TRBJ2-1|NA|TRBD2|TRBV29-1
CSVARAGGAYNEQFF
TGCAGCGTTGCGAGAGCGGGAGGTGCCTACAATGAGCAGTTCTTC
>TRBJ2-3|NA|TRBD2|TRBV6-2/TRBV6-3
CASTPLAGTTDTQYF
TGTGCCAGCACCCCCCTAGCGGGAACCACAGATACGCAGTATTTT
>TRBJ2-1|NA|NA|TRBV27
CASSLVQGIDEQFF
TGTGCCAGCAGTTTGGTACAGGGAATCGATGAGCAGTTCTTC
>TRBJ1-4|NA|NA|TRBV25-1
CASSDPRGANEKLFF
TGTGCCAGCAGTGATCCCAGGGGAGCTAATGAAAAACTGTTTTTT
>TRBJ1-3|NA|NA|TRBV28
CASSHRLTSGNTIYF
TGTGCCAGCAGCCACAGGCTAACCTCTGGAAACACCATATATTTT
>TRBJ1-5|NA|NA|TRBV23-1
CASSHSDSPYQPQHF
TGCGCCAGCAGTCATTCTGACAGCCCTTATCAGCCCCAGCATTTT
>TRBJ2-7|few|TRBD2|TRBV28
CASSVIQGANDIPGLAGPAYEQYF
TGTGCCAGCAGTGTAATACAGGGGGCTAACGACATACCTGGACTAGCGGGCCCAGCCTACGAGCAGTACTTC
>TRBJ2-3|NA|NA|TRBV2
CASSFPRGGIGDTQYF
TGTGCCAGCAGTTTCCCCAGGGGCGGTATAGGAGATACGCAGTATTTT
>TRBJ1-4|few|TRBD1|TRBV5-1
CASSWDRGNEKLFF
TGCGCCAGCAGCTGGGACAGGGGAAATGAAAAACTGTTTTTT
>TRBJ1-3|NA|TRBD1|TRBV27
CASSLDRGRGNTIYF
TGTGCCAGCAGTCTGGACAGGGGGCGGGGAAACACCATATATTTT
>TRBJ1-2|NA|NA|TRBV29-1
CSVGSSWGYTF
TGCAGCGTCGGGAGCTCCTGGGGCTACACCTTC
>TRBJ2-6|NA|TRBD1|TRBV27
CASSGGQGWSGANVLTF
TGTGCCAGCAGCGGGGGACAGGGTTGGTCTGGGGCCAACGTCCTGACTTTC
>TRBJ2-3|once|TRBD2|TRBV24-1
CATSDFRLAGGSVWDTQYF
TGTGCCACCAGTGATTTTAGGCTAGCGGGAGGATCAGTTTGGGATACGCAGTATTTT
>TRBJ1-6|NA|NA|TRBV7-9
CASSLALGSSGNSPLHF
TGTGCCAGCAGCTTAGCGCTAGGATCCTCCGGTAATTCACCCCTCCACTTT
>TRBJ1-5|NA|NA|TRBV18
CASSPGRGVDQPQHF
TGTGCCAGCTCACCCGGACGGGGGGTCGATCAGCCCCAGCATTTT
>TRBJ2-5|NA|TRBD2|TRBV7-3
CASSLLAEKTQYF
TGTGCCAGCAGCCTACTAGCGGAAAAGACCCAGTACTTC
>TRBJ1-2|NA|NA|TRBV30
CAWRWSGNDGYTF
TGTGCCTGGAGATGGTCGGGGAATGATGGCTACACCTTC
>TRBJ2-2|NA|TRBD2|TRBV7-3
CASSLGTSGRVTGELFF
TGTGCCAGCAGCCTCGGGACTAGCGGGAGAGTTACCGGGGAGCTGTTTTTT
>TRBJ2-1|NA|TRBD2|TRBV7-6
CASSRTSGGQFF
TGTGCCAGCAGCCGGACTAGCGGGGGACAGTTCTTC
>TRBJ1-2|NA|NA|TRBV27
CASSSLGGLNYGYTF
TGTGCCAGCAGCTCCCTGGGGGGGCTTAACTATGGCTACACCTTC
>TRBJ1-5|once|NA|TRBV2
CASSEVQQVVWPQHF
TGTGCCAGCAGTGAAGTGCAACAGGTGGTATGGCCCCAGCATTTT
>TRBJ2-7|NA|TRBD1|TRBV2
CASTAGQGSYEQYF
TGTGCCAGCACCGCGGGACAGGGCTCCTACGAGCAGTACTTC
>TRBJ2-1|NA|TRBD2|TRBV11-2
CASSLNSGINEQFF
TGTGCCAGCAGCTTAAACAGCGGGATCAATGAGCAGTTCTTC
>TRBJ2-3|NA|NA|TRBV6-5
CASRARDTQYF
TGTGCCAGCAGGGCGCGGGATACGCAGTATTTT
>TRBJ2-1|once|TRBD2|TRBV27
CASSSTSGRSYNEQFF
TGTGCCAGCAGTTCAACTAGCGGGAGGTCCTACAATGAGCAGTTCTTC